This T cell receptor beta chain is drawn from a study of shared clonotypes between healthy human individuals. Study-level information: Three CD4 naive, three CD4 memory, two CD8 naive and one CD8 memory plate were used per donor.

Whole-study findings and limits: It was observed that 5% to 6.5% of naive CD4 clonotypes were shared across several donors. Generation probabilities of non-shared clonotypes were lower (relative to those shared by all four donors).

This table comes from immunoSEQ multiplex PCR, and its TCRdb copy is limited to in-frame clones, with some not included. The sample records approximately 350,000 clones, about 74% being singletons. This clone occurred once. Antigen unknown. Sequencing used memory CD4+ T cells sorted from blood. This sample's subset: CD45RA-negative fraction. The clonotype comes from a man aged 25-45 years in good health.

CDR3 loop: CASSSEQGAATNEKLFF. In DNA, the CDR3 is TGTGCCAGCAGTTCGGAACAGGGGGCGGCAACTAATGAAAAACTGTTTTTT. The chain has TRBV28 and TRBJ1-4; 9 nucleotides agree with TRBD1. The junction had 6 bases not matched to a gene; V was cut back by 4 bases and J by 0 bases. CDR1 and CDR2 from the germline V gene are MDHEN and SYDVKM. This CDR3 region has 17 residues.